The subject of this entry is one T cell receptor (beta chain). Its antigen is currently unknown. This record belongs to a study of monozygotic twins with inflammatory bowel disease. Eight separate reactions for every sample produced the cDNA. TCRdb re-called the 5' RACE reads, yielding one record per CDR3 amino acid sequence without DNA. This sample contains about 99,000 distinct CDR3 sequences. The CDR3 spans 16 residues. Germline loops: CDR1 MNHEY, CDR2 SVGEGT. Study results and caveats: Perhaps reflecting limited power, concordant and discordant twins did not differ in repertoire similarity. Part of the variability in patient repertoires may have come from differing immunosuppressive treatments. Telling apart the different T cell subtypes was not possible.

This chain links TRBV6-2 or TRBV6-3 with TRBJ2-7. What was sequenced was blood. This TCR was recovered from a human donor with ulcerative colitis or Crohn's disease, or a healthy co-twin of an affected twin (not recorded which). CDR3 amino acids: CASSYGGGPGNYEQYF.